A single sample gave rise to the 20 T cell receptor beta chains below, sequenced in a study of metastatic and nonmetastatic thyroid tumors. Before thyroid surgery, none of the patients had received any treatment. Via MiXCR, TCRdb re-called the PCR reads. The repertoire holds about 92,000 clones, with just under 15% as singletons. The specimen was blood. The receptors were gathered from a female donor with papillary thyroid cancer or a benign thyroid nodule (not recorded which). Some clones in this sample may be carry-over from other donors' samples.

This clone was found many times. The rearrangement joins TRBV9 to TRBJ2-7; either TRBD1 or TRBD2 may supply D (5 bases each). From germline, CDR1 is SGDLS and CDR2 YYNGEE. This CDR3 region has 15 residues. V lost 0 bases and J 5 bases, leaving 15 bases between the germline ends. CDR3 residues: CASSVGRGPPNEQYF. The CDR3 DNA follows: TGTGCCAGCAGCGTAGGTCGGGGCCCCCCCAACGAGCAGTACTTC.

V usage is TRBV14 and J usage is TRBJ1-2, with 7 bases aligning to TRBD1. Germline CDR1 SGHDN, CDR2 FVKESK. V shed 6 bases, J shed 8 bases, and the junction held 9 bases outside the gene matches. CDR3 size: 13 residues. The CDR3 coding sequence is TGTGCCAGCAGTCCGACAGGGATGGGCGGCTACACCTTC. Residues: CASSPTGMGGYTF. The whole variable domain, filled in from reference TRBV14 and TRBJ1-2, reads EAGVTQFPSHSVIEKGQTVTLRCDPISGHDNLYWYRRVMGKEIKFLLHFVKESKQDESGMPNNRFLAERTGGTYSTLKVQPAELEDSGVYFCASSPTGMGGYTFGSGTRLTVV.

This clone showed up many times. This chain uses TRBV19 with TRBJ2-1, with 8 positions matching TRBD2. V dropped 1 base and J dropped 0; count of bases not matched to a gene: 2. The CDR3 runs to 16 residues. CDR1 is LNHDA, CDR2 SQIVND, per germline (reference sequence). CDR3 in DNA: TGTGCCAGTAGTATAGGAAGCGGGGGCTCCTACAATGAGCAGTTCTTC. This gives the protein CASSIGSGGSYNEQFF.

In its sample, this clone was seen many times. The chain joins TRBV6-1 to TRBJ1-5, with D unclear. V lost 6 bases, J lost 2 bases, and 14 bases lay in between. This CDR3 is built from 15 residues. Germline-derived CDR1 and CDR2 are MNHNS and SASEGT. This CDR3 is CASSPTTLGNQPQHF. DNA of the CDR3: TGTGCCAGCAGCCCGACCACGTTGGGCAATCAGCCCCAGCATTTT.

There are many counts of this clone. The genes are TRBV11-2 and TRBJ1-1; 7 nucleotides match TRBD1. This CDR3 has 13 residues. CDR1 is SGHAT and CDR2 is FQNNGV in the germline V gene. V dropped 6 bases and J dropped 4; count of bases not matched to a gene: 5. In DNA, the CDR3 is TGTGCCAGCAGTACAGCAGGGGGCACTGAAGCTTTCTTT. It yields the protein CASSTAGGTEAFF.

This clone was counted ten times or more. The rearrangement uses TRBV20-1 and TRBJ1-1; unclear D gene. V was clipped by 3 bases and J by 1 base, with 3 bases between them. The CDR3 is 11 amino acids. Germline assignment: CDR1 DFQATT and CDR2 SNEGSKA (reference sequence). CDR3 in DNA: TGCAGTGCTAGTGAGAACACTGAAGCTTTCTTT. It encodes CSASENTEAFF.

This clone was counted many times. This chain connects TRBV4-2 to TRBJ2-3; TRBD1 or TRBD2 may be the D gene (7 bases each). The CDR3 covers 15 residues. V was clipped by 4 bases and J by 6 bases, with 17 bases between them. Germline loops: CDR1 LGHNA, CDR2 YNFKEQ. The CDR3: CASSREGQGGDTQYF. CDR3 nucleotides: TGTGCCAGCAGCCGGGAGGGCCAGGGGGGGGATACGCAGTATTTT.

This clone has a handful of counts. This sequence joins TRBV2 and TRBJ1-2, with TRBD1 matching over 7 bases. V gave up 7 bases and J gave up 14 bases; unmatched junction bases: 13. Germline V gene sequence: CDR1 SNHLY, CDR2 FYNNEI. The CDR3 totals 12 residues. The CDR3 coding sequence is TGTGCCAGCATCCAAGGAGACAGGGTTTGGACCTTC. Translating it yields CASIQGDRVWTF.

This clone was observed a handful of times. Compared with germline, one end of the junction differs, possibly owing to a read error. This chain links TRBV10-3 with TRBJ1-1; TRBD1 might be the D (5 bases). Germline assignment: CDR1 ENHRY and CDR2 SYGVKD. This CDR3 is built from 14 residues. DNA for the CDR3: TGTGCCATCAGGGGGACGGGATTGAACACTGAAGATTTATTT. Protein product: CAIRGTGLNTEDLF.

The V call is TRBV4-1, the J call TRBJ2-3, with 15 bases that match TRBD2. V was pared by 3 bases and J by 1 base, with 8 bases of the junction left unmatched. The CDR3 is 19 amino acids. In germline, CDR1 is MGHRA, CDR2 YSYEKL. The CDR3 sequence: CASSHRTSGRGVGTDTQYF. In DNA, the CDR3 is TGCGCCAGCAGCCACAGGACTAGCGGGAGGGGTGTGGGCACAGATACGCAGTATTTT.

The sample holds many counts of this clone. This chain links TRBV7-6 with TRBJ1-6; D is unresolved. Germline V gene data show CDR1 as SGHVS and CDR2 as FNYEAQ. The CDR3 runs to 15 residues. Trimming pared 0 bases from V and 9 bases from J, leaving 12 bases between. CDR3 protein: CASSLASSEGSPLHF. The CDR3 DNA is TGTGCCAGCAGCTTAGCGTCGAGTGAGGGTTCACCCCTCCACTTT.

This clone was recorded many times. The sample contains more than one DNA sequence encoding this CDR3. The chain recombines TRBV18 with TRBJ2-3; 15 nucleotides match TRBD2. V was pared by 3 bases and J by 5 bases, with 9 bases of the junction left unmatched. The V gene's germline CDR1 is KGHSH and CDR2 LQKENI. This CDR3 region has 18 residues. The CDR3 DNA reads TGTGCCAGCTCACCCGACTACGGACTAGCGGGGGGGCAAGATACGCAGTATTTT. It codes for CASSPDYGLAGGQDTQYF.

V gene TRBV5-6 combines with J gene TRBJ1-2; D call uncertain. The germline V and J ends were trimmed by 0 bases and 3 bases, with 12 bases remaining between them. The CDR3 has 15 residues. Germline assignment: CDR1 SGHDT and CDR2 YYEEEE. CDR3 sequence: CASSLGRVSDYGYTF. CDR3 in DNA: TGTGCCAGCAGCTTGGGCCGCGTCTCGGACTATGGCTACACCTTC.

In this sample, this clone turned up many times. The V call is TRBV5-1, the J call TRBJ1-4, with TRBD1 identical over 7 bases. The CDR3 extends over 16 amino acids. The germline CDR1 and CDR2 sequences are SGHRS and YFSETQ. The V segment lost 1 base and the J segment 5 bases; nucleotides outside the gene matches: 8. The chain's CDR3 is CASSLLPSDRNEKLFF. The CDR3 region has the DNA TGCGCCAGCAGCTTGCTACCCTCGGACAGGAATGAAAAACTGTTTTTT.

This sequence joins TRBV5-6 and TRBJ1-1; perhaps TRBD1 as D (5 bases). The CDR3 length is 14 residues. Looked up from germline, CDR1 is SGHDT and CDR2 is YYEEEE. The V gene lost 3 bases and the J gene lost 2 bases, with 11 bases spanning the gap. CDR3 nucleotides: TGTGCCAGCAGCTCGGGGGACCGTAACACTGAAGCTTTCTTT. It codes for CASSSGDRNTEAFF.

This clone was seen ten or more times. CDR3 nucleotides: TGTGCCAGCAGTGTGTGGGGAGATACGCAGTATTTT. Translated, it gives CASSVWGDTQYF. The genes are TRBV25-1 and TRBJ2-3; D is undetermined. The ends were cut back, 4 bases at V and 5 bases at J, with 7 bases in the middle. This CDR3 region has 12 residues. CDR1 MGHDK and CDR2 SYGVNS come from the germline V gene.

This clone was seen repeatedly, ten times or more. The rearrangement joins TRBV19 to TRBJ2-1; 7 nucleotides align to TRBD2. The CDR3 has 16 residues. Germline values: CDR1 LNHDA, CDR2 SQIVND (reference sequence). V lost 7 bases and J lost 8; bases outside the gene matches: 17. As DNA, the CDR3 is TGTGCCAGTATAGGAACGGGGAGCGGGATGAGAGATGAGCAGTTCTTC. Encoded protein: CASIGTGSGMRDEQFF.

As concerns this clone: In this CDR3 the conserved last residue, phenylalanine or tryptophan, is missing, so a read error is likely. This chain links TRBV27 with TRBJ1-5; D unresolved. This CDR3 is 15 amino acids long. The germline V and J ends were trimmed by 6 bases and 1 base, with 13 bases remaining between them. The germline V gene has CDR1 MNHEY and CDR2 SMNVEV (reference sequence). As DNA, the CDR3 is TGTGCCAGCAGGGTAAGGGTTCCAAGCAATCAGCCCCAGCATCTT. Protein sequence: CASRVRVPSNQPQHL.

This clone ranks as medium-sized. This rearrangement joins TRBV28 to TRBJ2-6; D is possibly TRBD1 (6 bases). Germline values: CDR1 MDHEN, CDR2 SYDVKM. Between the trimmed V and J ends, which lost 0 bases and 1 base, there was a span of 7 bases. The CDR3 consists of 16 residues. CDR3 nucleotides: TGTGCCAGCAGTTTATGGGGACAATCTGGGGCCAACGTCCTGACTTTC. Its protein product is CASSLWGQSGANVLTF.

By share of the sample, this clone is medium-sized. The V and J genes are TRBV19 and TRBJ2-2, with TRBD2 matching over 7 bases. This CDR3 has 12 residues. Unmatched junction bases numbered 5, after V lost 8 bases and J lost 8 bases. Looked up from germline, CDR1 is LNHDA and CDR2 is SQIVND (reference sequence). The CDR3 spells CASSVRGGELFF. As DNA, the CDR3 is TGTGCCAGTTCCGTGCGGGGGGGGGAGCTGTTTTTT.